This TCR beta chain originates from a study of shared clonotypes between healthy human individuals. In the sorted-subset replicate PCRs, around 0.2 ug DNA, around 32,000 T cell genomes, was used. Sequencing was performed with immunoSEQ multiplex PCR; in TCRdb, only in-frame clones are kept and a portion is missing. This sample has 2,100,000 or so clones, with around 95% found just once. There were only Caucasian adults among the donors, and all lived in Nashville, Tennessee. In germline, CDR1 is MNHNY, CDR2 SVGAGI (reference sequence). The CDR3 covers 12 residues. Trimming stripped 3 bases from V and 9 bases from J, with 9 bases between.

The chain recombines TRBV6-6 with TRBJ2-1; D possibly corresponds to TRBD2 (5 bases). The origin of this receptor is a man younger than 30 in good health. Material: naive CD4+ T cells sorted from blood. The subset is: CD45RA+ positively selected. CDR3 bases: TGTGCCAGCAGTTATCTGGCGGGTGAGCAGTTCTTC. Its protein product is CASSYLAGEQFF.